Each of the 6 T cell receptor beta chains below was sequenced from the same sample in a study of blood T cell repertoires in COVID-19 (TCRdb year 2020). The method behind the library was the immunoSEQ multiplex PCR assay. TCRdb carries this immuneACCESS record with in-frame sequences only. Its versions omit some clonotypes, under half of them owing to an unresolved V gene in the studies checked, with the rest unexplained. This sample gives approximately 170,000 clones in total; approximately 85% of them show up just once. Clones ranked in the top ten supply 5.5% to 8% of the sample. The sequencing input was peripheral blood. Receptor source: an older man with COVID-19, enrolled during active disease.

This chain connects TRBV5-1 to TRBJ1-5; no definite D call. The germline V gene has CDR1 SGHRS and CDR2 YFSETQ. CDR3 length: 13 amino acids. Trimming shortened V by 1 base and J by 3 bases, and 5 bases separated the two germline ends. CDR3 nucleotides: TGCGCCAGCAGCTTGCTTTCCAATCAGCCCCAGCATTTT. Translated, it gives CASSLLSNQPQHF. Full variable domain (remainder filled in from reference TRBV5-1 and TRBJ1-5): KAGVTQTPRYLIKTRGQQVTLSCSPISGHRSVSWYQQTPGQGLQFLFEYFSETQRNKGNFPGRFSGRQFSNSRSEMNVSTLELGDSALYLCASSLLSNQPQHFGDGTRLSIL.

The chain is built from TRBV19 and TRBJ1-4; 10 bases map to TRBD1. This CDR3 contains 14 residues. V trimming: 5 bases; J trimming: 7 bases; junction bases outside the gene matches: 4. Germline CDR1 LNHDA, CDR2 SQIVND (reference sequence). DNA for the CDR3: TGTGCCAGTAGTCCCGACAGGGGGCGTGAAAAACTGTTTTTT. Protein product: CASSPDRGREKLFF.

The V call is TRBV11-2, the J call TRBJ1-6; perhaps TRBD1 as D (6 bases). The V gene lost 6 bases and the J gene lost 6 bases, with 15 bases spanning the gap. The germline V gene encodes CDR1 SGHAT and CDR2 FQNNGV. The CDR3 runs 15 residues. As DNA, the CDR3 is TGTGCCAGCAGACCGCTGGCAGGGGTTAATTCACCCCTCCACTTT. This sequence encodes CASRPLAGVNSPLHF. The full variable domain, with the rest looked up from reference TRBV11-2 and TRBJ1-6, is EAGVAQSPRYKIIEKRQSVAFWCNPISGHATLYWYQQILGQGPKLLIQFQNNGVVDDSQLPKDRFSAERLKGVDSTLKIQPAKLEDSAVYLCASRPLAGVNSPLHFGNGTRLTVT.

The gene calls are TRBV4-2 and TRBJ1-4; TRBD1 is a possible D gene (5 bases). V lost 0 bases and J 3 bases, leaving 14 bases between the germline ends. Germline V CDR1 and CDR2: LGHNA, YNFKEQ. The CDR3 spans 17 residues. CDR3 coding DNA: TGTGCCAGCAGCCAAGAACCAGGGATGGCGGCTAATGAAAAACTGTTTTTT. This gives the protein CASSQEPGMAANEKLFF.

V usage is TRBV3-1 (or the pseudogene TRBV3-2) and J usage is TRBJ1-2; D perhaps matches TRBD1 (5 bases). Trimming cost V 3 bases and J 1 base, with 9 bases left between them. The CDR3 runs 14 residues. The germline CDR1 and CDR2 sequences are LGHDT and YNNKEL (reference sequence). The CDR3 bases are TGTGCCAGCAGCCAGGCCGGGGGTAACTATGGCTACACCTTC. It yields the protein CASSQAGGNYGYTF.

This clone turned up a few times. The chain links TRBV7-2 to TRBJ2-1, with D possibly matching TRBD1 (6 bases). CDR3 size: 13 residues. CDR1 is SGHTA and CDR2 is FQGNSA in the germline V gene. Trimming stripped 5 bases from V and 14 bases from J, with 19 bases between. The CDR3: CASSPQQQGREFF. CDR3 nucleotide sequence: TGTGCCAGCAGCCCCCAACAACAGGGTAGGGAGTTCTTC.